The clone carrying this T cell receptor (beta chain) occurred many times. Its target is not known. In TCRdb, the multiplex PCR reads were re-called with MiXCR into one record per CDR3 protein. The data contain more than 200,000 distinct CDR3 sequences, around 32% of them seen just once; the ten biggest clones take up 1.4%. J gave up 10 bases and V 0 bases, and 15 bases lay outside the gene matches. The CDR3 extends over 17 amino acids. Germline V gene data show CDR1 as MNHEY and CDR2 as SVGAGI. This record comes from a study of breast tumors, draining lymph nodes, adjacent tissues. The lymph nodes were axillary draining lymph nodes from breast cancer patients. Study-wide results and limits: Tumors had less TCR diversity than lymph nodes, more than nontumor tissue. That most tumor T cells come from lymph nodes remained unproven.

This receptor was taken from a female donor with breast cancer. Some clones in this sample may be carry-over from other donors' samples. The chain recombines TRBV6-5 with TRBJ2-1, with TRBD2 matching over 7 bases. Material for sequencing was axillary lymph node tissue. The CDR3 DNA is TGTGCCAGCAGTTACTCTGAGAGGACTAGAATCGCGCAGGAGCAGTTCTTC. This translates into CASSYSERTRIAQEQFF.